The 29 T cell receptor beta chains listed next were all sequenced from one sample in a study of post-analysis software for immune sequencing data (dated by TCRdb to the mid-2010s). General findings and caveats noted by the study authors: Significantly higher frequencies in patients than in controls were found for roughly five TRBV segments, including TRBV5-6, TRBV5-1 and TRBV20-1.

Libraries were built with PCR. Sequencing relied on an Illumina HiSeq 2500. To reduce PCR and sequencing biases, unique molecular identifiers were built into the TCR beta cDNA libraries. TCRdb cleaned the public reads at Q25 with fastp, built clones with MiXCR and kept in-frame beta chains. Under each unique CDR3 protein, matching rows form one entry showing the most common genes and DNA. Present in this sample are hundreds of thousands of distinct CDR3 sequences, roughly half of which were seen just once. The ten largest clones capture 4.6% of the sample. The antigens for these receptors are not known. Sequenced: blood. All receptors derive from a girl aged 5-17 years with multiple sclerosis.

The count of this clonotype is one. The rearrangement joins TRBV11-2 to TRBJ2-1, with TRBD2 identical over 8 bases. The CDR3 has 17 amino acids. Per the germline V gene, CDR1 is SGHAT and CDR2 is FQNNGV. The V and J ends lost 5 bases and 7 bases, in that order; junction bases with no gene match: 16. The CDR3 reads CASSRASTSGSGNEQFF. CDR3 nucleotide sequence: TGTGCCAGCAGCCGCGCATCCACTAGCGGTTCAGGTAATGAGCAGTTCTTC.

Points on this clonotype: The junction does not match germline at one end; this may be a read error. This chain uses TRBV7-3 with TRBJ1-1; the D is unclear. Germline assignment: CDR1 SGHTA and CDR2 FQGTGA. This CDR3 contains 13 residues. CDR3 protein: CASSFNRNTEAFF. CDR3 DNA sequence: TGCGCCAGCAGCTTCAACAGGAACACTGAAGCTTTCTTT.

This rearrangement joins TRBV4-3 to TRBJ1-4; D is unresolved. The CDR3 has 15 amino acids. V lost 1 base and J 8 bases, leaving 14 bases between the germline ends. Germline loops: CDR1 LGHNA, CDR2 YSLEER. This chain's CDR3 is CASSQARSLREKLFF. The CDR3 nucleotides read TGCGCCAGCAGCCAAGCGCGGTCTTTGAGGGAAAAACTGTTTTTT.

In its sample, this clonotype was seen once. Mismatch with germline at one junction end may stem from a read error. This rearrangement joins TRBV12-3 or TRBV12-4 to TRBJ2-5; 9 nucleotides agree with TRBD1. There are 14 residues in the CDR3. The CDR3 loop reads CSSSSSDRGETQYF. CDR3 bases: TGTTCCAGCAGTTCCTCGGACAGGGGAGAGACCCAGTACTTC.

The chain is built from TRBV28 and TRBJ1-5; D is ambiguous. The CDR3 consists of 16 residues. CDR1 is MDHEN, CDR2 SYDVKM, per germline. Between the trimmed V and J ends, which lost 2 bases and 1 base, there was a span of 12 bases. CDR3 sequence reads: CASSLTRTHSNQPQHF. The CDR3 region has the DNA TGTGCCAGCAGTTTAACTCGCACACACAGCAATCAGCCCCAGCATTTT.

This CDR3 is CASRIDRTPYGYTF. In DNA, the CDR3 is TGTGCCAGCAGAATCGACAGGACGCCTTATGGCTACACCTTC. This chain links TRBV6-5 with TRBJ1-2, with D possibly TRBD1 on 6 matching bases. Trimming cost V 6 bases and J 5 bases, with 16 bases left between them. The germline CDR1 and CDR2 sequences are MNHEY and SVGAGI. This CDR3 is 14 amino acids long.

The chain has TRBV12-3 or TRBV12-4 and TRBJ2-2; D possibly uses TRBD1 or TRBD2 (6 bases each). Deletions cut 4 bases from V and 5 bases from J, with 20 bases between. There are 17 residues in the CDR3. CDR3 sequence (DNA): TGTGCCAGCAGTTCCCCCAGTGGGGGGCTGGTTACCGGGGAGCTGTTTTTT. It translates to CASSSPSGGLVTGELFF.

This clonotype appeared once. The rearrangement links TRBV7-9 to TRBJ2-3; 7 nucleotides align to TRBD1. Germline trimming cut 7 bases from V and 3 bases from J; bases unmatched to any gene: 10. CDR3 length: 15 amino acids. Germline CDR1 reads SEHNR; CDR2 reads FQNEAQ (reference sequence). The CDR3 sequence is CASTQRQGRTDTQYF. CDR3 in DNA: TGTGCCAGCACCCAGCGACAGGGAAGGACAGATACGCAGTATTTT.

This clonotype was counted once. CDR3 in amino acids: CATSSYFPGTAFF. CDR3 bases: TGTGCCACCAGCAGCTACTTCCCGGGGACGGCTTTCTTT. This chain joins TRBV15 and TRBJ1-1; D might be TRBD1 (5 bases). Deletions cut 3 bases from V and 11 bases from J, with 16 bases between. The CDR3 runs to 13 residues. Germline V CDR1 and CDR2: LNHNV, YYDKDF (reference sequence).

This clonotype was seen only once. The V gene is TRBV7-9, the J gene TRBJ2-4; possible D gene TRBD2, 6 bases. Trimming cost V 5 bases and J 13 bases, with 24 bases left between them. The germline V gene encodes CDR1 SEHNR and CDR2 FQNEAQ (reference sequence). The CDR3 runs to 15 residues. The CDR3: CASSLRRGSYNEQYF. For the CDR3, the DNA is TGTGCCAGCAGCCTTCGACGGGGGTCGTACAATGAGCAGTACTTC.

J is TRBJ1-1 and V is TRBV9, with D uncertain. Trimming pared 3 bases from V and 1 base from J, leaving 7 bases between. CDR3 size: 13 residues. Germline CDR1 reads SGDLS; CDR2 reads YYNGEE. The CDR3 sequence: CASSGAGNTEAFF. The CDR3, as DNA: TGTGCCAGCAGCGGGGCGGGGAACACTGAAGCTTTCTTT.

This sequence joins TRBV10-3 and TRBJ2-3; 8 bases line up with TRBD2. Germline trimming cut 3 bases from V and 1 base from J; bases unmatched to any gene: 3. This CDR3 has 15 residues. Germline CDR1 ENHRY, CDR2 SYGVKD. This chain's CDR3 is CAISELAAGTDTQYF. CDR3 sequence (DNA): TGTGCCATCAGTGAACTAGCGGCCGGCACAGATACGCAGTATTTT.

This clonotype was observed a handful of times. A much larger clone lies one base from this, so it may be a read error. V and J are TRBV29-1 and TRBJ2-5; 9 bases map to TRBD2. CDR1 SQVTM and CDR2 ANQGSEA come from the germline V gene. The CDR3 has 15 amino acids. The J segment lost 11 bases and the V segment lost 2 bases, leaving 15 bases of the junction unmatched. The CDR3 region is CSVESASGTNNEQYF. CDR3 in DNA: TGCAGCGTTGAATCTGCTAGCGGGACAAACAATGAGCAGTACTTC.

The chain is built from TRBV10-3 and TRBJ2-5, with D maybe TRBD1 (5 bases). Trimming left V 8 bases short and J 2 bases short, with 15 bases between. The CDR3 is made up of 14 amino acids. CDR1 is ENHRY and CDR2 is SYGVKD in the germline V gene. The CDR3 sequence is CAIGGGRAQETQYF. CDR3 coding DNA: TGTGCCATCGGCGGTGGCAGGGCGCAAGAGACCCAGTACTTC.

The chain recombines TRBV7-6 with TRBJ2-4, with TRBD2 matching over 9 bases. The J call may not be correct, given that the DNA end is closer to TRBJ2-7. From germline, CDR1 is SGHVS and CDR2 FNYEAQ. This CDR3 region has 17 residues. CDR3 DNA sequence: TGTGCCAGCAGCTTAAAAATAGCGGGAGCCCGGGTCTACGAGCAGTACTTC. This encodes CASSLKIAGARVYEQYF.

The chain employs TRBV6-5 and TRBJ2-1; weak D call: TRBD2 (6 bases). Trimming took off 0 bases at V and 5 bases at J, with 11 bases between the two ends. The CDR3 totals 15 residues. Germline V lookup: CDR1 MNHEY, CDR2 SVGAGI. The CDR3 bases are TGTGCCAGCAGTTACTCGCGGGGCCTTCACAATGAGCAGTTCTTC. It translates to CASSYSRGLHNEQFF.

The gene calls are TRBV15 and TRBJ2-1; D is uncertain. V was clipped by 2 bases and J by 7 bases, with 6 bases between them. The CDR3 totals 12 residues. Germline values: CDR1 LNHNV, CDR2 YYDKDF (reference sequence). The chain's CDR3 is CATSRMGNEQFF. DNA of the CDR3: TGTGCCACCAGCAGAATGGGGAATGAGCAGTTCTTC.

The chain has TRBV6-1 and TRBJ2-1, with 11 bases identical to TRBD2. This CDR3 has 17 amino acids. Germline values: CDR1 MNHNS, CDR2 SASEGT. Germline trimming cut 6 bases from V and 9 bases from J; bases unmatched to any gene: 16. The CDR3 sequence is CASRRSPGLAAWGEQFF. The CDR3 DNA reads TGTGCCAGCAGGCGAAGTCCGGGACTAGCGGCCTGGGGTGAGCAGTTCTTC.

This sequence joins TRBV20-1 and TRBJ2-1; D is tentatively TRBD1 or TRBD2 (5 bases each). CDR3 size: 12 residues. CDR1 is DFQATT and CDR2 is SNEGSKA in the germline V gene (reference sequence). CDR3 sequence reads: CRAPGPYYEQFF. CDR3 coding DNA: TGCAGGGCGCCGGGGCCCTATTATGAGCAGTTCTTC.

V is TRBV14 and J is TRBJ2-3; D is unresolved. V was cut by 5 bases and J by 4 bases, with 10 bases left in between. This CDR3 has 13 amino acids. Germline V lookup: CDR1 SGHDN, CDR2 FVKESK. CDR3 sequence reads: CASSGVGADTQYF. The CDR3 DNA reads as TGTGCCAGCAGCGGGGTCGGAGCAGATACGCAGTATTTT.

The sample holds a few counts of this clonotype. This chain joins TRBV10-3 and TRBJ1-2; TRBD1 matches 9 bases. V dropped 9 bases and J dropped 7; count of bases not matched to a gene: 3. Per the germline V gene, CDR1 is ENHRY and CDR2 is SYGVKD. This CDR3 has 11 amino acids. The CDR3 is CAMGQGSGYTF. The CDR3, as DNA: TGTGCCATGGGACAGGGCTCTGGCTACACCTTC.

In DNA form, the CDR3 reads TGTGCCAGCAGCCCGGAGCGGCATACCTACGAGCAGTACTTC. It yields the protein CASSPERHTYEQYF. This sequence joins TRBV7-8 and TRBJ2-7; a weak D match, TRBD2 (5 bases). CDR3 length: 14 residues. Germline V gene sequence: CDR1 SGHVS, CDR2 FQNEAQ. Trimming removed 5 bases from V and 2 bases from J, with 13 bases in between. The entire variable domain, with the rest obtained from reference TRBV7-8 and TRBJ2-7, is as follows: GAGVSQSPRYKVAKRGQDVALRCDPISGHVSLFWYQQALGQGPEFLTYFQNEAQLDKSGLPSDRFFAERPEGSVSTLKIQRTQQEDSAVYLCASSPERHTYEQYFGPGTRLTVT.

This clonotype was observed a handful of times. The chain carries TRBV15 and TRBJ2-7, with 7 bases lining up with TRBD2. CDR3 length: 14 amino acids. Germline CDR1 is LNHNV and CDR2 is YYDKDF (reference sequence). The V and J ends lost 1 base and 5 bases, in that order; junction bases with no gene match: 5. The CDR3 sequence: CATSRGGSTDEQYF. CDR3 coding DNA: TGTGCCACCAGCAGAGGCGGGAGTACCGACGAGCAGTACTTC. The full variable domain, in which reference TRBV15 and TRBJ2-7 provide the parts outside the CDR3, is DAMVIQNPRYQVTQFGKPVTLSCSQTLNHNVMYWYQQKSSQAPKLLFHYYDKDFNNEADTPDNFQSRRPNTSFCFLDIRSPGLGDTAMYLCATSRGGSTDEQYFGPGTRLTVT.

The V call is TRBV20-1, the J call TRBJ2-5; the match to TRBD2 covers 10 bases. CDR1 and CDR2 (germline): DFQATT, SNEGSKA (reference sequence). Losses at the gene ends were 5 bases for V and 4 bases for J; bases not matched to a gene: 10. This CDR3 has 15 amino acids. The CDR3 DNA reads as TGCAGTGCTGTAGCGGGAGGAGTAATGAGAGAGACCCAGTACTTC. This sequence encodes CSAVAGGVMRETQYF.

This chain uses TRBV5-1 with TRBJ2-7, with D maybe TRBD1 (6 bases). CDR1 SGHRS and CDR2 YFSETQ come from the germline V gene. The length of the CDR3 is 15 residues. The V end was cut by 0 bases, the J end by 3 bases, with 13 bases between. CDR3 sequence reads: CASSLAGQSYYEQYF. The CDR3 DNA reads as TGCGCCAGCAGCTTGGCTGGACAGAGCTACTACGAGCAGTACTTC.

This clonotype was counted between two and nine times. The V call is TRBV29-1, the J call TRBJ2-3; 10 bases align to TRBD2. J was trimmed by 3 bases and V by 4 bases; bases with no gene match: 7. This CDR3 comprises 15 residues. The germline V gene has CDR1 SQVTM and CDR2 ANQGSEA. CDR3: CSVGVSGGRTDTQYF. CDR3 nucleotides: TGCAGCGTTGGCGTTAGCGGGGGGAGGACAGATACGCAGTATTTT.

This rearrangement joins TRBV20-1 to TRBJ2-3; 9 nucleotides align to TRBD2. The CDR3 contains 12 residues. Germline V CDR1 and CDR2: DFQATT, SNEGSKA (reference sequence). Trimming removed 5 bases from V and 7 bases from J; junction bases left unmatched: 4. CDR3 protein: CSAATSGYTQYF. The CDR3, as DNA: TGCAGTGCTGCCACTAGCGGGTATACGCAGTATTTT.

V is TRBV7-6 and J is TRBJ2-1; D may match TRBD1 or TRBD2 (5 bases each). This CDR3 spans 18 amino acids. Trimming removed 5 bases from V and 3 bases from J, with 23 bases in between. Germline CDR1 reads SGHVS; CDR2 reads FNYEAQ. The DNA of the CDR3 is TGTGCCAGCAGCCCCTCCGGTATCAGGGAGAGACTCTACAATGAGCAGTTCTTC. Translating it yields CASSPSGIRERLYNEQFF.

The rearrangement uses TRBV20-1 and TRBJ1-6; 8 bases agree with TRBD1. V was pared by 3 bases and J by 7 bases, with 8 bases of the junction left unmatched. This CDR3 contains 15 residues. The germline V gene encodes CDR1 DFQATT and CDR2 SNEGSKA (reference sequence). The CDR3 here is CSARETGVRNSPLHF. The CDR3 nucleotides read TGCAGTGCTAGGGAGACAGGGGTAAGGAATTCACCCCTCCACTTT.